This T cell receptor (beta chain) was obtained from a study of T-cell memory formation after mild COVID-19. The 5'RACE method, run with constant-segment primers, produced TCR alpha and TCR beta cDNA libraries (carrying sample barcodes and UMIs). MiXCR, applied by TCRdb to the 5' RACE reads, yields one record per CDR3 protein. The sample shows around 200,000 distinct CDR3 sequences, 27% of them seen only once. The TCR was taken from an adult woman who had mild COVID-19 (a few samples of this study predate the infection). Cell type and time point are not known. The sequenced sample consisted of PBMCs or a T cell subset sorted from them (not recorded which).

CDR3 sequence reads: CASSPSRTNNEQFF. The CDR3 DNA follows: TGTGCCAGCAGCCCGTCGAGGACCAACAATGAGCAGTTCTTC. The rearrangement joins TRBV7-3 to TRBJ2-1, with unresolved D. Trimming shortened V by 5 bases and J by 5 bases, and 13 bases separated the two germline ends. The V gene's germline CDR1 is SGHTA and CDR2 FQGTGA. The CDR3 length is 14 residues.